This T cell receptor beta chain was profiled in a study of T cells in Graves' hyperthyroidism and ophthalmopathy. Across the whole study: At the time of initial diagnosis and before any treatment, peripheral blood was collected. Overall study findings and caveats: Blood held most thyroid clonotypes expanded above 0.001 frequency.

The TCR beta CDR3 regions underwent amplification using RNA transcripts as the source. RT-PCR in the first round (using the HTBI primer set) targeted the TCR CDR3. TCRdb ran MiXCR on the multiplex PCR reads and lists one entry per CDR3 protein. This sample carries more than 350,000 distinct CDR3 sequences, 14% of them seen once, and the ten largest clones take 15% to 20%. This clonotype was counted ten times or more. The antigen is undetermined. Those patients with uncontrolled infection, other autoimmune disease, pregnancy or lactation were excluded. Every diagnosis used clinical symptoms, serum thyroxine and TRAb, thyroid ultrasound and orbital computed tomography. The origin of this receptor is a woman between 25 and 40 years old with Graves' ophthalmopathy. Input material: blood.

CDR3 protein: CASSYRDLIGNTF. The CDR3 DNA reads TGTGCCAGCAGCTATCGTGACCTCATCGGAAACACCTTC. V gene TRBV12-3 or TRBV12-4 combines with J gene TRBJ1-2; D unresolved. With 6 bases removed from V and 12 bases from J, the gap between germline ends came to 20 bases. This CDR3 contains 13 residues.